Listed below are T cell receptor beta chains from one sample, sequenced in a study of blood T cell repertoires in COVID-19. Profiling relied on immunoSEQ multiplex PCR, and the TCRdb table lists in-frame clones only, not all of them. The top ten hold over 9% of the sample, which has some 300,000 clones, around 92% seen once. The sample comprised PBMCs or T cells enriched from blood (not recorded which). Receptor source: a woman younger than 45 who had recovered from COVID-19. Both conserved end residues are part of each CDR3. D genes are given only for firm matches. Only some rows state a clone size, as once, few, many or a class for expanded clones.

D gene: TRBD1
clone size: .
V gene: TRBV6-6
J gene: TRBJ2-7
CDR3 protein: CASSYLGQGEAYEQYF
CDR3 DNA: TGTGCCAGCAGTTACCTCGGACAGGGCGAAGCCTACGAGCAGTACTTC

D gene: .
clone size: .
V gene: TRBV9
J gene: TRBJ2-5
CDR3 protein: CASSLSQGRETQYF
CDR3 DNA: TGTGCCAGCAGCCTATCCCAGGGAAGGGAGACCCAGTACTTC

D gene: .
clone size: .
V gene: TRBV5-1
J gene: TRBJ2-7
CDR3 protein: CASSLRGINYEQYF
CDR3 DNA: TGCGCCAGCAGCTTGAGGGGTATTAACTACGAGCAGTACTTC

D gene: .
clone size: .
V gene: TRBV29-1
J gene: TRBJ1-1
CDR3 protein: CSGSGGENTEAFF
CDR3 DNA: TGCAGCGGATCTGGCGGAGAGAACACTGAAGCTTTCTTT

D gene: .
clone size: .
V gene: TRBV27
J gene: TRBJ1-2
CDR3 protein: CASSPTGHPNYGYTF
CDR3 DNA: TGTGCCAGCAGTCCAACGGGACATCCAAACTATGGCTACACCTTC

D gene: TRBD1
clone size: once
V gene: TRBV6-5
J gene: TRBJ1-1
CDR3 protein: CASINSGGPNTEAFF
CDR3 DNA: TGTGCCAGCATTAACTCAGGGGGCCCGAACACTGAAGCTTTCTTT

D gene: .
clone size: .
V gene: TRBV7-9
J gene: TRBJ2-5
CDR3 protein: CASSIRVGAQETQYF
CDR3 DNA: TGTGCCAGCAGCATTAGGGTAGGGGCCCAAGAGACCCAGTACTTC

D gene: TRBD2
clone size: .
V gene: TRBV4-1
J gene: TRBJ2-3
CDR3 protein: CASSWARLAGGLTDTQYF
CDR3 DNA: TGCGCCAGCAGCTGGGCGCGGTTAGCGGGAGGACTCACAGATACGCAGTATTTT

D gene: TRBD2
clone size: .
V gene: TRBV2
J gene: TRBJ2-6
CDR3 protein: CASSEGAGGPRGANVLTF
CDR3 DNA: TGTGCCAGCAGTGAAGGGGCGGGAGGGCCACGAGGGGCCAACGTCCTGACTTTC

D gene: .
clone size: .
V gene: TRBV6-1
J gene: TRBJ1-1
CDR3 protein: CAISEQANNNEAFF
CDR3 DNA: TGTGCCATCAGTGAACAGGCGAATAATAATGAAGCTTTCTTT

D gene: .
clone size: .
V gene: TRBV6-1
J gene: TRBJ2-1
CDR3 protein: CASSEQGYNEQFF
CDR3 DNA: TGTGCCAGCAGTGAACAGGGCTACAATGAGCAGTTCTTC

D gene: TRBD2
clone size: .
V gene: TRBV5-4
J gene: TRBJ2-7
CDR3 protein: CASSLITSGKPYEQYF
CDR3 DNA: TGTGCCAGCAGCTTGATCACTAGCGGAAAACCCTACGAGCAGTACTTC

D gene: .
clone size: .
V gene: TRBV28
J gene: TRBJ1-5
CDR3 protein: CASSFGGHYGQPQHF
CDR3 DNA: TGTGCCAGCAGTTTTGGGGGACACTATGGTCAGCCCCAGCATTTT

D gene: .
clone size: few
V gene: TRBV5-1
J gene: TRBJ1-6
CDR3 protein: CASSLEPGSYNSPLHF
CDR3 DNA: TGCGCCAGCAGCTTGGAGCCAGGCTCCTATAATTCACCCCTCCACTTT

D gene: TRBD1
clone size: .
V gene: TRBV10-1
J gene: TRBJ1-1
CDR3 protein: CASSDWRGLDTEAFF
CDR3 DNA: TGCGCCAGCAGTGATTGGAGGGGGCTGGACACTGAAGCTTTCTTT

D gene: .
clone size: .
V gene: TRBV19
J gene: TRBJ2-2
CDR3 protein: CASSIYSTGELFF
CDR3 DNA: TGTGCCAGTAGTATATATAGTACCGGGGAGCTGTTTTTT

D gene: .
clone size: .
V gene: TRBV11-2
J gene: TRBJ1-3
CDR3 protein: CASNPVGGTSGNTIYF
CDR3 DNA: TGTGCCAGCAACCCAGTGGGGGGAACCTCTGGAAACACCATATATTTT

D gene: .
clone size: .
V gene: TRBV19
J gene: TRBJ2-7
CDR3 protein: CASSITRDYEQYF
CDR3 DNA: TGTGCCAGTAGTATAACCAGGGACTACGAGCAGTACTTC

D gene: .
clone size: .
V gene: TRBV13
J gene: TRBJ2-7
CDR3 protein: CASSLAKSYEQYF
CDR3 DNA: TGTGCCAGCAGCTTAGCCAAATCCTACGAGCAGTACTTC

D gene: .
clone size: .
V gene: TRBV21-1
J gene: TRBJ1-5
CDR3 protein: CASSLRTGPGVGNQPQHF
CDR3 DNA: TGTGCCAGCAGCTTACGGACAGGGCCGGGTGTGGGCAATCAGCCCCAGCATTTT

D gene: TRBD1
clone size: .
V gene: TRBV3-1/TRBV3-2
J gene: TRBJ1-4
CDR3 protein: CASSHPGGVGSNEKLFF
CDR3 DNA: TGTGCCAGCAGCCACCCAGGGGGCGTTGGTTCAAATGAAAAACTGTTTTTT

D gene: TRBD1
clone size: .
V gene: TRBV3-1/TRBV3-2
J gene: TRBJ1-1
CDR3 protein: CASSQARTGMNTEAFF
CDR3 DNA: TGTGCCAGCAGCCAAGCCCGGACAGGGATGAACACTGAAGCTTTCTTT

D gene: .
clone size: .
V gene: TRBV29-1
J gene: TRBJ1-5
CDR3 protein: CSVVEGVGNQPQHF
CDR3 DNA: TGCAGCGTTGTTGAAGGGGTTGGCAATCAGCCCCAGCATTTT

D gene: .
clone size: .
V gene: TRBV2
J gene: TRBJ2-1
CDR3 protein: CASSEWGGGAYNEQFF
CDR3 DNA: TGTGCCAGCAGTGAATGGGGGGGCGGAGCCTACAATGAGCAGTTCTTC

D gene: TRBD1
clone size: .
V gene: TRBV29-1
J gene: TRBJ2-7
CDR3 protein: CSVTGQGPNEQYF
CDR3 DNA: TGCAGCGTTACCGGACAGGGTCCCAACGAGCAGTACTTC

D gene: .
clone size: .
V gene: TRBV14
J gene: TRBJ2-5
CDR3 protein: CASSQGGGGYETQYF
CDR3 DNA: TGTGCCAGCAGCCAAGGTGGAGGGGGCTATGAGACCCAGTACTTC

D gene: .
clone size: .
V gene: TRBV19
J gene: TRBJ2-1
CDR3 protein: CATSSGRSYNEQFF
CDR3 DNA: TGTGCCACTTCGAGCGGACGTTCCTACAATGAGCAGTTCTTC

D gene: .
clone size: .
V gene: TRBV19
J gene: TRBJ1-3
CDR3 protein: CASSPTGGGPGNTIYF
CDR3 DNA: TGTGCCAGTAGTCCGACCGGGGGGGGTCCAGGAAACACCATATATTTT

D gene: TRBD2
clone size: .
V gene: TRBV30
J gene: TRBJ2-2
CDR3 protein: CAWTRADLTSGKRRGGELFF
CDR3 DNA: TGTGCCTGGACCCGAGCGGATCTGACTAGCGGGAAGAGACGGGGCGGGGAGCTGTTTTTT

D gene: .
clone size: .
V gene: TRBV7-8
J gene: TRBJ2-6
CDR3 protein: CASSLTSGANVLTF
CDR3 DNA: TGTGCCAGCAGCTTGACATCTGGGGCCAACGTCCTGACTTTC

D gene: TRBD1
clone size: .
V gene: TRBV12-5
J gene: TRBJ2-1
CDR3 protein: CASGLVLGQDYNEQFF
CDR3 DNA: TGTGCTAGTGGTTTGGTACTAGGACAGGACTACAATGAGCAGTTCTTC

D gene: TRBD1
clone size: once
V gene: TRBV11-2
J gene: TRBJ1-1
CDR3 protein: CASSSTGGGYTEAFF
CDR3 DNA: TGTGCCAGCAGCTCGACAGGGGGCGGATATACTGAAGCTTTCTTT

D gene: TRBD2
clone size: .
V gene: TRBV24-1
J gene: TRBJ2-1
CDR3 protein: CATSDPGTSGSFEQFF
CDR3 DNA: TGTGCCACCAGTGATCCAGGGACTAGCGGGAGTTTCGAGCAGTTCTTC

D gene: .
clone size: .
V gene: TRBV29-1
J gene: TRBJ1-1
CDR3 protein: CSAPRGLWNTEAFF
CDR3 DNA: TGCAGCGCCCCGCGCGGACTCTGGAACACTGAAGCTTTCTTT

D gene: TRBD2
clone size: .
V gene: TRBV5-1
J gene: TRBJ2-2
CDR3 protein: CASSAGLAGTGELFF
CDR3 DNA: TGCGCCAGCAGCGCGGGACTAGCGGGGACCGGGGAGCTGTTTTTT

D gene: TRBD1
clone size: .
V gene: TRBV11-2
J gene: TRBJ1-1
CDR3 protein: CASSLYSRGTEAFF
CDR3 DNA: TGTGCCAGCAGCTTATATTCCAGGGGGACTGAAGCTTTCTTT

D gene: .
clone size: .
V gene: TRBV29-1
J gene: TRBJ2-1
CDR3 protein: CSASLGPSSYNEQFF
CDR3 DNA: TGCAGCGCATCCCTGGGGCCCTCCTCCTACAATGAGCAGTTCTTC

D gene: TRBD1
clone size: .
V gene: TRBV9
J gene: TRBJ1-3
CDR3 protein: CASSVGTGVSGNTIYF
CDR3 DNA: TGTGCCAGCAGCGTCGGGACAGGGGTTTCTGGAAACACCATATATTTT

D gene: TRBD1
clone size: .
V gene: TRBV11-2
J gene: TRBJ1-1
CDR3 protein: CASSTDRGTEAFF
CDR3 DNA: TGTGCCAGCAGCACAGACAGGGGAACTGAAGCTTTCTTT

D gene: .
clone size: .
V gene: TRBV5-6
J gene: TRBJ2-7
CDR3 protein: CASSWGPSYEQYF
CDR3 DNA: TGTGCCAGCAGCTGGGGCCCGTCGTACGAGCAGTACTTC

D gene: TRBD1
clone size: .
V gene: TRBV10-3
J gene: TRBJ1-2
CDR3 protein: CAIRAGGLGDGYTF
CDR3 DNA: TGTGCCATCAGGGCAGGGGGCCTGGGCGATGGCTACACCTTC